This T cell receptor (beta chain) was identified in a study of blood T cell repertoires in COVID-19 (dated by TCRdb to about 2020). Concerning the study at large: Collaborator samples came from the United States, Italy and Spain and covered acute and convalescent phases of COVID-19. The material from the prospective study consisted of cDNA or gDNA derived from T cells, B-cell-depleted T cells, or PBMCs. Where HLA class I and class II types were available, the types were taken from metadata supplied by the sample provider, not from assay-based typing. A freely available public database, intended as a resource for researchers studying the immune response to SARS-CoV-2, is where the repertoires were released. Nearly every sample came with metadata listing a de-identified subject ID, COVID-19 status, age in years and sex. Deeply sampled blood TCRbeta repertoires from subjects exposed to, actively infected with, or recovered from COVID-19 were included in the dataset. Samples were obtained from the ongoing ImmuneRACE study (first 160 participants) and from over 1,000 subjects provided by 6 global collaborators.

Collaborating institutions collected whole blood in K2EDTA tubes following their own protocols. Collaborator samples were shipped for TCRbeta analysis as frozen whole blood, isolated PBMCs, or DNA extracted from either sample type. As encoded in the germline V gene, CDR1 is LGHNA while CDR2 is YNFKEQ. V is reduced by 4 bases and J by 5 bases, leaving a spacing of 14 bases between them. The CDR3 covers 15 residues, taking in both the cysteine and the phenylalanine. The DNA shown is the 45-base CDR3, in frame from base 1. This clone was detected only a few times. Its antigen is currently not known. Per-base qualities were not stored, and no clone one base away is much larger. The immunoSEQ Assay, a bias-controlled multiplex PCR, was used to amplify TCRbeta CDR3 regions from genomic DNA. In the paper's pipeline: Within the assay, amplification of reference gene primers was used to estimate how many nucleated cells each sample contained. To quantify the absolute abundance of each unique TCRbeta CDR3 rearrangement, sequence reads were collapsed and filtered. For each sample, productive Simpson clonality was calculated as the square root of Simpson's diversity index across productive rearrangements. TCRdb took this table from immuneACCESS and kept in-frame rearrangements with V and J called. Such tables lack part of the clones; where checked against another copy, unresolved V genes explain under half of the gap, and the rest is unexplained. V and J calls plus clone size are reproduced from that table; the DNA served to infer D and trimming. The sample data list some 120,000 clones, and around 80% of these were observed just once. The ten most abundant clones make up 1.5% to 2% of the sample.

Points the paper makes about the study in general: Clinical and demographic metadata were provided uncurated, with the amount varying by source and participant.

This chain joins TRBV4-2 to TRBJ1-4; a tentative D match to TRBD1 spans 6 bases. This TCR was sampled from a man in his 70s with acute or convalescent COVID-19. The sequencing input was peripheral blood. The CDR3 protein sequence reads: CASSPGTPQNEKLFF. The DNA reads as follows: TGTGCCAGCAGCCCCGGGACACCCCAAAATGAAAAACTGTTTTTT.